The entry below gives a single TCR beta chain sequence along with its context. Its target is unknown. The junction differs from germline at one of its ends, possibly a read error. This specimen comes from a study of blood T cells in healthy people across ages. Study-wide points: Measured against age, TCR beta diversity per million T cells decreased in a roughly linear manner.

The second PCR ran 7 to 11 cycles with a sample-barcoded 5' primer and J-beta primers. Each cDNA molecule received a tag from a template-switch adaptor that had 12 random nucleotides. A single record per CDR3 protein comes from TCRdb applying MiXCR to the 5' RACE reads. Of fewer than 900,000 distinct CDR3 sequences listed, 35% to 45% are singletons. Sequenced sample: blood. The sequence derives from a woman in her sixties or seventies in good health.

CDR3 sequence (DNA): TGTGCCAGCAGTTCCGCGACTAGCGGGATCCGGTCAGATACGAAGTATTTT. It specifies CASSSATSGIRSDTKYF. The genes are TRBV12-3 or TRBV12-4 and TRBJ2-3, with TRBD2 matching 11 bases. This CDR3 is 17 amino acids long.